This T cell receptor (beta chain) was observed in a study of Tregs in tolerant kidney transplant recipients. CDR1 and CDR2 (germline): SGHNT, YYREEE (reference sequence). The CDR3 has 13 amino acids. V lost 1 base and J 5 bases, leaving 10 bases between the germline ends. Unstimulated Tregs (CD4+CD25+CD127-) and CD4+CD25- non-Tregs were sorted from PBMCs. As regards this clone: Its antigen is unknown.

Regarding the study as a whole: This study did not directly address biological reproducibility.

The table came from immunoSEQ multiplex PCR; TCRdb's copy has only in-frame clones and leaves some out. The sample lists under 95,000 clones, 80% to 95% occurring once. Sequences were derived from Tregs from blood, sampled before the transplant. This clonotype was obtained from a human donor who received a combined kidney and bone marrow transplant. This chain links TRBV5-4 with TRBJ2-7; a weak D match, TRBD1 (6 bases). Written as DNA, the CDR3 is TGTGCCAGCAGCTTGACAGGGATCCACGAGCAGTACTTC. This codes for CASSLTGIHEQYF. The complete variable domain, with remaining parts taken from reference TRBV5-4 and TRBJ2-7, reads ETGVTQSPTHLIKTRGQQVTLRCSSQSGHNTVSWYQQALGQGPQFIFQYYREEENGRGNFPPRFSGLQFPNYSSELNVNALELDDSALYLCASSLTGIHEQYFGPGTRLTVT.